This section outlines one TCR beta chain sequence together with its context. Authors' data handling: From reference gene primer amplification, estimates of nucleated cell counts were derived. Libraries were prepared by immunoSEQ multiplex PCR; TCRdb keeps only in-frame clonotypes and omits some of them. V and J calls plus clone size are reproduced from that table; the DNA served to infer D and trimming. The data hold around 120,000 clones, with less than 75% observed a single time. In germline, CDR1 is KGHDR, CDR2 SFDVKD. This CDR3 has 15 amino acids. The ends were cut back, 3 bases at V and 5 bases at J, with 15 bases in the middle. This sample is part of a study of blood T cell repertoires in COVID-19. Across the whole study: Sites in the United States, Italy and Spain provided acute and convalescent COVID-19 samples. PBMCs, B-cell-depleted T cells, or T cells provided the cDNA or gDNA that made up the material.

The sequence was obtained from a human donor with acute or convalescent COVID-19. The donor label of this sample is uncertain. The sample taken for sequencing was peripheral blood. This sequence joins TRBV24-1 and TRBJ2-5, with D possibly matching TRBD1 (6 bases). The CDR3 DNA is TGTGCCACCAGTGATGGACAGTACATGGTGGAGACCCAGTACTTC. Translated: CATSDGQYMVETQYF.